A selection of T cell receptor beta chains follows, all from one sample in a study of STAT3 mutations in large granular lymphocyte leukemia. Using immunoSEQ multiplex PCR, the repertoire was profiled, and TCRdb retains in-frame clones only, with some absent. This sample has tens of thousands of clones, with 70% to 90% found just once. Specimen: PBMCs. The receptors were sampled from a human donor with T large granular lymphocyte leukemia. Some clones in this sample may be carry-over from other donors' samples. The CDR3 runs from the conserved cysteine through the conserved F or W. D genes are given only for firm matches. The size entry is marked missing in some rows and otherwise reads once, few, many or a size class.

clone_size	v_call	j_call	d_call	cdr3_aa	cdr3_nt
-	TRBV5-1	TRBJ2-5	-	CASHSGAEETQYF	TGCGCCAGCCATAGTGGGGCAGAGGAGACCCAGTACTTC
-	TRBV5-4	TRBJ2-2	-	CASSLRLVPGELFF	TGTGCCAGCAGCTTGCGACTAGTTCCCGGGGAGCTGTTTTTT
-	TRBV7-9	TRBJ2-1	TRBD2	CASSPRGGSYNEQFF	TGTGCCAGCAGCCCTCGGGGGGGCTCCTACAATGAGCAGTTCTTC
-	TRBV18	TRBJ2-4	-	CASSPGQALAKNIQYF	TGTGCCAGCTCACCCGGGCAGGCGTTAGCCAAAAACATTCAGTACTTC
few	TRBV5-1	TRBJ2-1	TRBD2	CASSLELAGAPEQFF	TGCGCCAGCAGCTTGGAACTAGCGGGGGCCCCGGAGCAGTTCTTC
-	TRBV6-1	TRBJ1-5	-	CASSEAAGRNQPQHF	TGTGCCAGCAGTGAAGCGGCAGGGAGGAATCAGCCCCAGCATTTT
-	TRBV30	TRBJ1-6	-	CAWRPSGGINSPLHF	TGTGCCTGGAGACCCTCTGGTGGGATTAATTCACCCCTCCACTTT
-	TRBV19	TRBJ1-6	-	CASSFRTNSPLHF	TGTGCCAGTAGTTTCCGGACGAATTCACCCCTCCACTTT
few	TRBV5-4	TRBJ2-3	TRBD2	CASRTSGGALSTDTQYF	TGTGCCAGCAGGACTAGCGGGGGGGCTTTGAGCACAGATACGCAGTATTTT
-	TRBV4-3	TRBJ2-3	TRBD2	CASSPGLAGGGDTQYF	TGCGCCAGCAGCCCGGGACTAGCGGGGGGAGGAGATACGCAGTATTTT
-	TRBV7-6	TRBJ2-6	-	CASSLGSGANVLTF	TGTGCCAGCAGCTTGGGATCCGGGGCCAACGTCCTGACTTTC
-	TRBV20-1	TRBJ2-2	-	CSAKGFGELFF	TGCAGTGCTAAGGGGTTCGGGGAGCTGTTTTTT
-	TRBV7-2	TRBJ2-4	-	CASSSTPDLPRDF	TGTGCCAGCAGCTCTACCCCGGACCTTCCTCGGGACTTC
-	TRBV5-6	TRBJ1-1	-	CASSLIGVPEAFF	TGTGCCAGCAGCTTGATAGGGGTACCTGAAGCTTTCTTT
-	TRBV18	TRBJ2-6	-	CASSPKGQYGANVLTF	TGTGCCAGCTCACCGAAAGGACAGTATGGGGCCAACGTCCTGACTTTC
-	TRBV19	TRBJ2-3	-	CASSAPWADTQYF	TGTGCCAGTAGTGCGCCGTGGGCAGATACGCAGTATTTT
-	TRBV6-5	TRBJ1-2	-	CASSEGEAARGYTF	TGTGCCAGCAGTGAAGGAGAGGCCGCGCGAGGCTACACCTTC
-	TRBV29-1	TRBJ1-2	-	CSVGGAGYGYTF	TGCAGCGTTGGGGGGGCCGGCTATGGCTACACCTTC
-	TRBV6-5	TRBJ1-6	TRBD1	CASTILTAGGSPLHF	TGTGCCAGCACTATCCTAACGGCAGGGGGATCACCCCTCCACTTT
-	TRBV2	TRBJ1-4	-	CASNVFGAGEKLFF	TGTGCCAGCAACGTGTTCGGGGCCGGGGAAAAACTGTTTTTT
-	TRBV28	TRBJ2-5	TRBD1	CATRTGNGETQYF	TGTGCCACCAGGACAGGGAATGGGGAGACCCAGTACTTC
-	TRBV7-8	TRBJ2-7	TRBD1	CASSLAQAGGSYEQYF	TGTGCCAGCAGCTTAGCGCAGGCAGGGGGCTCCTACGAGCAGTACTTC
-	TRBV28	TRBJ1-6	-	CASISGQRNSPLHF	TGTGCCAGCATTTCGGGACAAAGGAATTCACCCCTCCACTTT
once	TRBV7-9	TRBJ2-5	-	CASSLVTGAGTQYF	TGTGCCAGCAGCTTAGTTACGGGTGCCGGAACCCAGTACTTC
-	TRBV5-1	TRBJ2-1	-	CASSLNWGDEQFF	TGCGCCAGCAGCTTGAACTGGGGGGATGAGCAGTTCTTC
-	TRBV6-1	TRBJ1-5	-	CASSESGSNQPQHF	TGTGCCAGCAGTGAATCTGGGAGCAATCAGCCCCAGCATTTT
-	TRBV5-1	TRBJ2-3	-	CASSFGLSTDTQYF	TGCGCCAGCAGCTTCGGGCTTAGCACAGATACGCAGTATTTT
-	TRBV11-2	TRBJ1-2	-	CASSPRQQGLGYGYTF	TGTGCCAGCAGCCCCCGTCAACAGGGATTAGGGTATGGCTACACCTTC